The clone carrying this T cell receptor (beta chain) showed up many times. Its antigen is undetermined. The CDR3 loop spans 13 amino acids. The V gene's germline CDR1 is SGHAT and CDR2 FQDESV (reference sequence). J was trimmed by 6 bases and V by 3 bases; bases with no gene match: 4. Thyroid surgery was preceded by no treatment in any patient. This sample stems from a study of metastatic and nonmetastatic thyroid tumors. Study context: Repertoire comparison spanned blood and tumor or nodule tissue of malignant and benign thyroid patients.

Source study methods: The distant-metastasis classifier for papillary thyroid cancer was built from CDR3 differences across clinicopathological groups. MiXCR was used by TCRdb to re-call the PCR reads. Here the V and J calls rest on TCRdb's processing, not on the authors' analysis. The sample includes fewer than 20,000 clones, around 25% of them seen just once. Study results and caveats: For both blood and tumor, malignant thyroid tumors reportedly showed significantly higher TCR beta diversity than benign nodules did.

The sample taken for sequencing was tumor tissue. The chain couples TRBV11-1 to TRBJ1-1, with 7 bases identical to TRBD1. The TCR sequence derives from a female donor with papillary thyroid cancer or a benign thyroid nodule (not recorded which). Some clones in this sample may be carry-over from other donors' samples. The CDR3 region has the DNA TGTGCCAGCAGCTTGGGGACAGCTGCTGAAGCTTTCTTT. Protein sequence: CASSLGTAAEAFF.